The rows below give T cell receptor beta chains drawn from one sample of a study of beta chain features in type 1 diabetes. The repertoire was sequenced with immunoSEQ multiplex PCR; TCRdb's copy has only in-frame clones and lacks some. The data show over 150,000 clones, approximately 8% seen once. Sequenced sample: central memory CD4+ T cells from blood. Receptors originate from a middle-aged woman with type 1 diabetes. CDR3s include the opening cysteine and the closing phenylalanine or tryptophan. A D gene is named only where the DNA matches it firmly. Clone sizes are given selectively: once, few, many, or a class where the clone is expanded.

j_call clone_size v_call d_call cdr3_nt cdr3_aa
TRBJ1-1 few TRBV5-1 . TGCGCCAGCAGCTTGGTGGCGGGAAGGAACACTGAAGCTTTCTTT CASSLVAGRNTEAFF
TRBJ2-7 few TRBV7-2 . TGTGCCAGCAGCTTACTGGCTAGCGCCGCCCACGAGCAGTACTTC CASSLLASAAHEQYF
TRBJ1-3 . TRBV29-1 . TGCAGCGCCAACTCCATTGTTTCTGGAAACACCATATATTTT CSANSIVSGNTIYF
TRBJ2-1 . TRBV5-1 TRBD2 TGCGCCAGCAGCCGCCTCACTAGCGGGAGTCAGAATGAGCAGTTCTTC CASSRLTSGSQNEQFF
TRBJ2-1 few TRBV25-1 TRBD2 TGTGCCAGCAGTGAATTATTGGGACTAGCGTCCTACAATGAGCAGTTCTTC CASSELLGLASYNEQFF
TRBJ2-7 . TRBV28 . TGTGCCAGCAGTTTAGGGGGGAGCGAGCAGTACTTC CASSLGGSEQYF
TRBJ2-5 many TRBV4-3 . TGCGCCAGCAGCCAAGATAGGGGGTGGGCCCAGCCCGAGACCCAGTACTTC CASSQDRGWAQPETQYF
TRBJ1-5 many TRBV19 . TGTGCCAGTAGTATGGGGGCGGCGATGGTTCAGCCCCAGCATTTT CASSMGAAMVQPQHF
TRBJ2-7 . TRBV29-1 . TGCAGCGTTGGGGGCGGGGAAACCTACGAGCAGTACTTC CSVGGGETYEQYF
TRBJ1-5 few TRBV9 . TGTGCCAGCAGCGTAGCAGGGCAGGTCAATCAGCCCCAGCATTTT CASSVAGQVNQPQHF
TRBJ1-2 . TRBV9 . TGTGCCAGCAGCGTAGGGGTTCAGGGGACCTATGGCTACACCTTC CASSVGVQGTYGYTF
TRBJ2-1 . TRBV4-1 TRBD1 TGCGCCAGCAGCCCCGACAGGGGGCCTTACAATGAGCAGTTCTTC CASSPDRGPYNEQFF
TRBJ2-1 few TRBV7-9 . TGTGCCAGCAGCTTATCAGGAGGGAATGAGCAGTTCTTC CASSLSGGNEQFF
TRBJ1-1 . TRBV5-4 . TGTGCCAGCAGATGGGGAGCAGGGGAGATGAACACTGAAGCTTTCTTT CASRWGAGEMNTEAFF
TRBJ1-1 . TRBV20-1 . TGCAGTGCTAGTGTTTCGCGAGGGCGCTTT CSASVSRGRF
TRBJ2-4 . TRBV7-3 . TGTGCCAGCGCCCTTATAGGTGGGCCAAACATTCAGTACTTC CASALIGGPNIQYF
TRBJ1-5 . TRBV5-1 . TGCGCCAGCAGCTTGGCCGGTCATCAGCCCCAGCATTTT CASSLAGHQPQHF
TRBJ1-2 few TRBV9 . TGTGCCAGCAGCGTAGCGGGGGGCTACACCTTC CASSVAGGYTF
TRBJ1-1 few TRBV18 . TGTGCCAGCTCACCGTCAGGGGAAGGGACTGAAGCTTTCTTT CASSPSGEGTEAFF
TRBJ2-7 . TRBV30 . TGTGCCTGGAGTTCCCCCGGGAGTGGTTACGAGCAGTACTTC CAWSSPGSGYEQYF
TRBJ2-3 few TRBV7-3 . TGTGCCAGCAGCTCTAGCGGCACAGATACGCAGTATTTT CASSSSGTDTQYF
TRBJ2-5 few TRBV28 TRBD1 TGTGCCAGCATTGAGGGGACAGGGCGACAAGAGACCCAGTACTTC CASIEGTGRQETQYF
TRBJ2-7 few TRBV2 TRBD2 TGTGCCAGCAAGACTAGCGGGAGGACAACCGAGCAGTACTTC CASKTSGRTTEQYF
TRBJ2-1 few TRBV4-3 . TGCGCCAGCAGCCAAGACCATCTCGGAAGCGGATCCTACAATGAGCAGTTCTTC CASSQDHLGSGSYNEQFF